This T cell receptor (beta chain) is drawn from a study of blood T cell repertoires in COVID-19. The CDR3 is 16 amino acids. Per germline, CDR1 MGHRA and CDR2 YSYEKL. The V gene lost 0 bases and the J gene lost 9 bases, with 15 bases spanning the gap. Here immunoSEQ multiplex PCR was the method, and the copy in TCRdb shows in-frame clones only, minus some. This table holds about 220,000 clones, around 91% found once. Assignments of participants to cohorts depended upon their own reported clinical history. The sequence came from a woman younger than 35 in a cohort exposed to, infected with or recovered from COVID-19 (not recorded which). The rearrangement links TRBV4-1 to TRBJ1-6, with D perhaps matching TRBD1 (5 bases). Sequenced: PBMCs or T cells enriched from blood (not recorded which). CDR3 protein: CASSQDLGREGSPLHF. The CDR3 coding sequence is TGCGCCAGCAGCCAAGATTTAGGCAGGGAGGGTTCACCCCTCCACTTT.